This T cell receptor beta chain was captured in a study of immune evolution from preneoplasia to lung adenocarcinoma. CDR1 MNHEY and CDR2 SVGAGI come from the germline V gene. The CDR3 covers 16 residues. Trimming removed 3 bases from V and 5 bases from J; junction bases left unmatched: 11. The data were produced by immunoSEQ multiplex PCR, yet TCRdb's version contains in-frame clones alone and is incomplete. Among approximately 9,000 clones, more than 75% were seen once, and the ten largest hold around 2.8%. The source is a person aged 70 to 80 with lung adenocarcinoma. The source material was FFPE minimally invasive lung adenocarcinoma tissue. The chain employs TRBV6-5 and TRBJ1-2; 8 bases map to TRBD1. The CDR3: CASSYSWTGSSYGYTF. The CDR3 coding sequence is TGTGCCAGCAGTTATTCCTGGACAGGGAGCAGTTATGGCTACACCTTC.